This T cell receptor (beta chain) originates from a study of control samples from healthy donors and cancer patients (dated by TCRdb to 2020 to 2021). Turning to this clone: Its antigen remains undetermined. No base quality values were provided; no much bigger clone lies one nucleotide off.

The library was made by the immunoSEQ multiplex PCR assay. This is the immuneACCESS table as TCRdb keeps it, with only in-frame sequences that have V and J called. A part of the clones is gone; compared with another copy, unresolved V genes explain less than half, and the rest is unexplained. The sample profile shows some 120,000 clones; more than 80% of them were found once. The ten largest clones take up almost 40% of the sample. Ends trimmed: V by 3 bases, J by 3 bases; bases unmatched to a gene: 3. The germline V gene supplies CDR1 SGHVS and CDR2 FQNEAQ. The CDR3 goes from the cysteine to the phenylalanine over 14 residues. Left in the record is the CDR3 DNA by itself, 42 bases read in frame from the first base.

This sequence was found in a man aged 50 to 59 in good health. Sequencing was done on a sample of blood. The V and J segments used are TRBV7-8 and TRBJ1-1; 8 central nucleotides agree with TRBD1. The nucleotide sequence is TGTGCCAGCAGCTTCGGACAGGGCGACACTGAAGCTTTCTTT. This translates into CASSFGQGDTEAFF.